The clone carrying this T cell receptor beta chain was seen a single time. The antigen is undetermined. This entry is derived from a study of a mutant IDH1 vaccine in newly diagnosed glioma. On the study more broadly: Earlier therapy was either radiotherapy, temozolomide, or both, and most got both.

Findings of the study overall: Across multiple MHC alleles, about 95% of patients had vaccine-induced responses. Pseudoprogression appeared independent of alterations in top peripheral clonotypes.

Sequencing was performed with immunoSEQ multiplex PCR; in TCRdb, only in-frame clones are kept and a portion is missing. The repertoire consists of tens of thousands of clones, with around 74% occurring once and the leading ten covering around 5.3%. V gave up 6 bases and J gave up 0 bases; unmatched junction bases: 10. The CDR3 extends over 15 amino acids. Germline V gives CDR1 SQVTM, CDR2 ANQGSEA. Sample time point: week 23, last vaccination. Vaccine doses each comprised 300 ug of mutant IDH1 20-mer peptide, with topical imiquimod. Newly diagnosed WHO grade 3 or 4 IDH1-mutant, ATRX-lost astrocytomas were identified in the donors.

The clonotype originates from a man over 45 with glioma. Specimen: PBMCs, collected from a glioma patient whose treatment included an IDH1 peptide vaccine. V is TRBV29-1 and J is TRBJ1-2, with 7 positions matching TRBD1. CDR3 sequence: CSVLGTEVSNYGYTF. CDR3 bases: TGCAGCGTCCTCGGGACAGAAGTATCTAACTATGGCTACACCTTC.